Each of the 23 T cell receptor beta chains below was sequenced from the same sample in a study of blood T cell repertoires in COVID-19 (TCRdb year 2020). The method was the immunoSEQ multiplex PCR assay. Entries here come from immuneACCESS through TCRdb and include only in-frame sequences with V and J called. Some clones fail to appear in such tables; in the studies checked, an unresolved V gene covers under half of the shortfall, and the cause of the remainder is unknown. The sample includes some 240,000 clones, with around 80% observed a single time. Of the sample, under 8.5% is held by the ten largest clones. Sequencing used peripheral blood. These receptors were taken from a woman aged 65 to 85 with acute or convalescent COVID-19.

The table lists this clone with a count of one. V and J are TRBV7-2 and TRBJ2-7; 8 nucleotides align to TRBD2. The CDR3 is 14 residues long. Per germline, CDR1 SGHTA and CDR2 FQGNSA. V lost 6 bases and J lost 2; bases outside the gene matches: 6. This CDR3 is CASRLPGGPYEQYF. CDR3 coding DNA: TGTGCCAGCAGACTACCGGGGGGGCCCTACGAGCAGTACTTC.

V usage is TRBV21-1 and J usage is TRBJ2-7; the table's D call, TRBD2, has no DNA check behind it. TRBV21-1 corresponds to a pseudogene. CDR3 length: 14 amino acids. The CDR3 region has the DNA TGTGCCAGCAGCGGAGAAATCCTAACCTACGAGCAGTACGTC. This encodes CASSGEILTYEQYV.

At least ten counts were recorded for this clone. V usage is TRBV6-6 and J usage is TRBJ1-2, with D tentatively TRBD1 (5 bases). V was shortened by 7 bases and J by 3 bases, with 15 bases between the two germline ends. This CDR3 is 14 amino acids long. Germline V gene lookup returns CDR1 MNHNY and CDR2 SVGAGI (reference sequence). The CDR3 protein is CASTEDSQYYGYTF. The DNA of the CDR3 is TGTGCCAGCACCGAAGACAGTCAGTACTATGGCTACACCTTC.

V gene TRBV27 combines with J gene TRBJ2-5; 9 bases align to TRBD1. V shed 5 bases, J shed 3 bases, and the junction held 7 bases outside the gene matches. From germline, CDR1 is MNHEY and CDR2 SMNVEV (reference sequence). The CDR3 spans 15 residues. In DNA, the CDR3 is TGTGCCAGCAGTGATTCCGGGACAGGGAAAGAGACCCAGTACTTC. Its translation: CASSDSGTGKETQYF.

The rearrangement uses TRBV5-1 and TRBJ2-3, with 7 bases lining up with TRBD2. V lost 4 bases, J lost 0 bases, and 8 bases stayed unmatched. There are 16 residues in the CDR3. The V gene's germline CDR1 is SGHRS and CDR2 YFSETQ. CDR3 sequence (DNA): TGCGCCAGCAGCCTACCGCGGGGACTAAGCACAGATACGCAGTATTTT. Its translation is CASSLPRGLSTDTQYF.

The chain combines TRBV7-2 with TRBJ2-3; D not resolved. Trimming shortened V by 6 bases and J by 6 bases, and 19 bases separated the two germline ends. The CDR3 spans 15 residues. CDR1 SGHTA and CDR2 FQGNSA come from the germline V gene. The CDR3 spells CASSSYSTTPDTQYF. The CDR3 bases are TGTGCCAGCAGTTCCTACTCTACCACCCCGGATACGCAGTATTTT.

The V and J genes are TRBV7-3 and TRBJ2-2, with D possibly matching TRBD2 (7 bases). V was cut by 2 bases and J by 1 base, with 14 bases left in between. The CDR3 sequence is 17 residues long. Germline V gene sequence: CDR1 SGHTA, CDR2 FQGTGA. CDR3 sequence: CASSLDSGGLNTGELFF. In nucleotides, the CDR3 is TGTGCCAGCAGCTTAGACTCGGGGGGCCTGAACACCGGGGAGCTGTTTTTT.

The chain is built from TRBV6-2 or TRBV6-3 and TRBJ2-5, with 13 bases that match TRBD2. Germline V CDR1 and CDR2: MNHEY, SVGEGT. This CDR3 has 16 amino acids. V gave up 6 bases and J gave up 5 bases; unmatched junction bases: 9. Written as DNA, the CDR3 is TGTGCCAGCAGCCGAGGACTAGCGGGGGCACAGGAGACCCAGTACTTC. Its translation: CASSRGLAGAQETQYF.

The CDR3 bases are TGCGCCAGCAGCTTCGACAGTAACACTGAAGCTTTCTTT. The encoded protein is CASSFDSNTEAFF. The V gene is TRBV5-1, the J gene TRBJ1-1, with D possibly being TRBD1 (5 bases). This CDR3 comprises 13 residues. Germline V gene data show CDR1 as SGHRS and CDR2 as YFSETQ. Trimming took off 2 bases at V and 2 bases at J, with 7 bases between the two ends.

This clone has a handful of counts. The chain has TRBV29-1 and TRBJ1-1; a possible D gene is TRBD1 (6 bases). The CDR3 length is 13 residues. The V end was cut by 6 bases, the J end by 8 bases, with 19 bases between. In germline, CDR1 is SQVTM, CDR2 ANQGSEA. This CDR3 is CSVVGQYMREAFF. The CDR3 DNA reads TGCAGCGTGGTTGGACAGTACATGCGAGAAGCTTTCTTT.

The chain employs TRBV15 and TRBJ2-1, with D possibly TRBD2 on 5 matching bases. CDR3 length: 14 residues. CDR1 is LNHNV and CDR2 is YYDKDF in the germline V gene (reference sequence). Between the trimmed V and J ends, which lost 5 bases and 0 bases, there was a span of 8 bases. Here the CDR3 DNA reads TGTGCCACCAGCGCCACTAGCTCCTACAATGAGCAGTTCTTC. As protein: CATSATSSYNEQFF.

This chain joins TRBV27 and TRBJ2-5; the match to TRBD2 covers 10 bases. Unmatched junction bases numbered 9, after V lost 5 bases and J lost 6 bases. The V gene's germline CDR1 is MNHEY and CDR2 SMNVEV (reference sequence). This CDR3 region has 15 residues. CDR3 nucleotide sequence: TGTGCCAGCAGTCCATTAGCGGGGGGTGGACAGACCCAGTACTTC. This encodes CASSPLAGGGQTQYF.

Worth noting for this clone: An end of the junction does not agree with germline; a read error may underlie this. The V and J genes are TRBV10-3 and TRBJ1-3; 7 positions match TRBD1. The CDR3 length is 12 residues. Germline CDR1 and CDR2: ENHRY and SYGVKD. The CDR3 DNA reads TGTGCCTTCAGAACCCCGGGACAGAAAAAATCTTTT. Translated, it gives CAFRTPGQKKSF.

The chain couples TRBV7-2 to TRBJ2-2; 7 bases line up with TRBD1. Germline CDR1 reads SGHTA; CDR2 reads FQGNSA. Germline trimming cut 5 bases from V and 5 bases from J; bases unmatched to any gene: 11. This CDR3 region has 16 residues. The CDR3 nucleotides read TGTGCCAGCAGCGTCCCCTTAGGGGGCGGAACCGGGGAGCTGTTTTTT. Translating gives CASSVPLGGGTGELFF.

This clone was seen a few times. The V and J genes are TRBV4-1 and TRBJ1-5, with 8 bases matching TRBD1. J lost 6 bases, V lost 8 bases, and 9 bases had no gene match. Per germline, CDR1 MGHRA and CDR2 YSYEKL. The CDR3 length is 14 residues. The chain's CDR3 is CASWSGGLGQPQHF. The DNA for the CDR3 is TGCGCCAGCTGGTCAGGGGGCTTGGGTCAGCCCCAGCATTTT.

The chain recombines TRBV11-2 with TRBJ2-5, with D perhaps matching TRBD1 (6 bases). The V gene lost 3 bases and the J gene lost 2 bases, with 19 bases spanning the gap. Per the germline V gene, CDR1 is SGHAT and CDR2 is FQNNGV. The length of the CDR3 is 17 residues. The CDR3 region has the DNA TGTGCCAGCAGCTTGACGACCGGGACATACCCTCAAGAGACCCAGTACTTC. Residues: CASSLTTGTYPQETQYF. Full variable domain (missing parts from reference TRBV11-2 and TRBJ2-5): EAGVAQSPRYKIIEKRQSVAFWCNPISGHATLYWYQQILGQGPKLLIQFQNNGVVDDSQLPKDRFSAERLKGVDSTLKIQPAKLEDSAVYLCASSLTTGTYPQETQYFGPGTRLLVL.

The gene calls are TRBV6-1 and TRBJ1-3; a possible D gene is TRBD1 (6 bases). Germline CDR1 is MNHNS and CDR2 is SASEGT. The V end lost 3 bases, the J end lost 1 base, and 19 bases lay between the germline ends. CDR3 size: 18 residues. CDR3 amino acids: CASSEWVTRGWSGNTIYF. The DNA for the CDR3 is TGTGCCAGCAGTGAGTGGGTGACCAGGGGTTGGTCTGGAAACACCATATATTTT.

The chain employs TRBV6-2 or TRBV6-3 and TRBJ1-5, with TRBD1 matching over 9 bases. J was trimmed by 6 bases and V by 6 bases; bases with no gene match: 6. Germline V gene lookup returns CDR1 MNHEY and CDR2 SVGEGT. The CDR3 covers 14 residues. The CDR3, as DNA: TGTGCCAGCAGCCGACAGGGGGTTAGTCAGCCCCAGCATTTT. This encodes CASSRQGVSQPQHF.

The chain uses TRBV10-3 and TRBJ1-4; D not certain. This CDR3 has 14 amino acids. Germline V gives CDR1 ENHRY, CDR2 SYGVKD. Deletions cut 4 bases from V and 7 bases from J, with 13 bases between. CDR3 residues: CAISVGRQGEKLFF. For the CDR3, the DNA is TGTGCCATCAGTGTTGGGCGTCAAGGTGAAAAACTGTTTTTT.

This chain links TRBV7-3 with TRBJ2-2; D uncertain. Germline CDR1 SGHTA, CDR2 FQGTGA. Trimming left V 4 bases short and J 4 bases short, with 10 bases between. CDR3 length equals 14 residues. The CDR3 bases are TGTGCCAGCAGCTCCCAGGTTGCCACCGGGGAGCTGTTTTTT. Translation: CASSSQVATGELFF.

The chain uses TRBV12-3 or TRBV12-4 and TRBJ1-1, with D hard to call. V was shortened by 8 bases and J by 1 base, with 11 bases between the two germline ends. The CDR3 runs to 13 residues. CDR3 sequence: CASSNAGNTEAFF. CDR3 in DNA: TGTGCCAGCTCGAACGCAGGGAACACTGAAGCTTTCTTT.

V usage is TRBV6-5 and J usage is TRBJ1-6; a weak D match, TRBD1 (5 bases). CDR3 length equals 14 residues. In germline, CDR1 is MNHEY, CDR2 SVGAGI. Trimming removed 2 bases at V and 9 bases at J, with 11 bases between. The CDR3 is CASSYGVGGSPLHF. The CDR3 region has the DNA TGTGCCAGCAGTTACGGGGTGGGGGGTTCACCCCTCCACTTT.

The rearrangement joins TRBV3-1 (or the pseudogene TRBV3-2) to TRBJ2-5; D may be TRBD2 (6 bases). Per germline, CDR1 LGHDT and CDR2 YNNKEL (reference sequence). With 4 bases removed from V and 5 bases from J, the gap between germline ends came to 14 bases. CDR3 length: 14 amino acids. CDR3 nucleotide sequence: TGTGCCAGCAGCCCCAAGGGTGGGAGGGAGACCCAGTACTTC. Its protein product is CASSPKGGRETQYF.